The sample holds one count of the clone carrying this TCR beta chain. Its antigen is undetermined. The sample is drawn from a study of CD8+ T cells in alopecia areata. The study's findings and limits: Clonality in lesional scalp, especially alopecia totalis/universalis, exceeded that of normal scalp.

Obtained from alopecia areata patients were lesional scalp punch biopsies along with peripheral blood. It was cDNA, reverse transcribed from extracted RNA, that served as the sequencing template. Clones were read by immunoSEQ multiplex PCR, and TCRdb kept only the in-frame ones, dropping some. Of about 150,000 clones listed, 45% to 55% are singletons. Germline V gives CDR1 SEHNR, CDR2 FQNEAQ (reference sequence). The CDR3 length is 14 residues. The V end was cut by 3 bases, the J end by 1 base, with 10 bases between. The chain couples TRBV7-9 to TRBJ2-7; D gene uncertain. The sequences come from CD8+ T cells sorted from blood, collected at week 0. The receptor was derived from a human donor with alopecia areata. CDR3 DNA sequence: TGTGCCAGCAGCTTCGTAGGTTCATCCTACGAGCAGTACTTC. Translating it yields CASSFVGSSYEQYF.